Ten or more counts support the clone carrying this T cell receptor beta chain. The antigen is undetermined. This sample was included in a study of T cells in Graves' hyperthyroidism and ophthalmopathy. Whole-study context: It was at initial diagnosis, before any treatment, that peripheral blood was collected.

The TCR beta CDR3 regions underwent amplification using RNA transcripts as the source. With the HTBI primer set, the TCR CDR3 went through a first round of RT-PCR. TCRdb reprocessed the multiplex PCR reads with MiXCR, giving one entry per CDR3 protein. The sample shows more than 500,000 distinct CDR3 sequences, about 15% of them seen only once. The study, taken as a whole, reports: The model predicted ophthalmopathy a median roughly six months before onset.

Subjects with ophthalmopathy showed a Clinical Activity Score no lower than 3, a NOSPECS grade no lower than 4, and a duration shorter than 3 months. The sequenced sample consisted of blood. The clonotype originates from a woman between 40 and 50 years old with Graves' ophthalmopathy.

The CDR3 spells CASTHGTATTQYF. The CDR3 nucleotides read TGTGCCAGCACCCACGGGACGGCCACGACCCAGTACTTC. The rearrangement links TRBV6-2 or TRBV6-3 to TRBJ2-5; D may correspond to TRBD1 or TRBD2 (5 bases each). CDR3 size: 13 residues. V lost 7 bases to trimming and J lost 7 bases, with 16 bases between them. Looked up from germline, CDR1 is MNHEY and CDR2 is SVGEGT.